This is a list of T cell receptor beta chains from one sample in a study of CD8+CD57+ T cells in acquired aplastic anemia. TCRdb reanalysed the reads using MiXCR and keeps one entry per CDR3 protein. Counted here are fewer than 200,000 distinct CDR3 sequences, 50% to 75% occurring once; the ten biggest clones make up 45% to 50%. Sequencing was done on a sample of sorted CD4+, CD8+, or CD8+CD57+ T cells (not recorded which) from PBMCs. These receptors all come from a human donor in good health. The CDR3 runs from the conserved cysteine through the conserved F or W. A D gene is named only where the DNA matches it firmly. The size entry is marked missing in some rows and otherwise reads once, few, many or a size class.

TRBD2,.,TRBV11-3,TRBJ2-7,CASSRAPSSGSSYELYF,TGTGCCAGCAGCCGGGCCCCCTCTAGCGGCTCCTCCTACGAGCTGTACTTC
TRBD2,.,TRBV7-9,TRBJ2-4,CASSLGTSGTIMGNIQYF,TGTGCCAGCAGCCTAGGGACTAGCGGTACAATAATGGGGAACATTCAGTACTTC
TRBD1,.,TRBV6-4,TRBJ1-2,CASTQVAGTGVGYTF,TGTGCCAGCACCCAGGTCGCGGGGACAGGAGTCGGCTACACCTTC
TRBD2,.,TRBV2,TRBJ2-7,CASSELAGGPQVGYEQYF,TGTGCCAGCAGTGAACTAGCGGGAGGGCCCCAGGTAGGCTACGAGCAGTACTTC
.,.,TRBV12-3/TRBV12-4,TRBJ2-7,CASSTGTTEQYF,TGTGCCAGCAGTACCGGGACAACCGAGCAGTACTTC
TRBD1,.,TRBV29-1,TRBJ2-5,CSAGTGGETQYF,TGCAGCGCCGGGACAGGGGGAGAGACCCAGTACTTC
.,many,TRBV5-1,TRBJ1-2,CASSLNGRYGYTF,TGCGCCAGCAGCTTGAACGGGCGTTATGGCTACACCTTC
TRBD2,.,TRBV20-1,TRBJ2-1,CSARPGGGTSGGDEQFF,TGCAGTGCTAGGCCCGGGGGCGGGACTAGCGGGGGGGATGAGCAGTTCTTC
TRBD2,.,TRBV7-8,TRBJ2-1,CASSLASSGSYNEQFF,TGTGCCAGCAGCTTAGCCTCGAGCGGGAGTTACAATGAGCAGTTCTTC
.,.,TRBV7-9,TRBJ1-2,CASSLAASLQYGYTF,TGTGCCAGCAGCTTAGCAGCCAGCCTACAGTATGGCTACACCTTC
TRBD2,.,TRBV24-1,TRBJ2-7,CATSDPGTSDEQYF,TGTGCCACCAGTGACCCCGGGACTAGCGACGAGCAGTACTTC
.,many,TRBV9,TRBJ1-5,CASSVEGHSNQPQHF,TGTGCCAGCAGCGTAGAGGGTCATAGCAATCAGCCCCAGCATTTT
TRBD1,few,TRBV4-2,TRBJ1-4,CASSQNTDRRFEKLFF,TGTGCCAGCAGCCAAAATACGGACAGGCGGTTTGAAAAACTGTTTTTT
.,.,TRBV14,TRBJ2-5,CASSHRSENQETQYF,TGTGCCAGCAGCCACCGGTCGGAGAACCAAGAGACCCAGTACTTC
.,once,TRBV6-4,TRBJ2-1,CASSDHLNNEQFF,TGTGCCAGCAGTGACCACCTTAACAATGAGCAGTTCTTC
.,.,TRBV29-1,TRBJ2-7,CSAPRFQGSYEQYF,TGCAGCGCGCCCCGGTTTCAGGGGAGCTACGAGCAGTACTTC
.,.,TRBV7-8,TRBJ2-1,CASSKGQAYNEQFF,TGCGCCAGCAGCAAAGGCCAGGCTTACAATGAGCAGTTCTTC
TRBD2,.,TRBV29-1,TRBJ2-7,CSVVGRGDWLEQYF,TGCAGCGTTGTCGGGAGGGGGGACTGGCTCGAGCAGTACTTC
.,.,TRBV20-1,TRBJ2-7,CSARDPPEQYF,TGCAGTGCTAGAGATCCCCCCGAGCAGTACTTC
.,.,TRBV15,TRBJ1-5,CATQDWVMNQPQHF,TGTGCCACCCAGGACTGGGTGATGAATCAGCCCCAGCATTTT
.,once,TRBV2,TRBJ2-7,CASSRTDRYEQYF,TGTGCCAGCAGCCGGACAGACCGATACGAGCAGTACTTC
.,many,TRBV30,TRBJ2-1,CAWRGPSRNNEQFF,TGTGCCTGGCGTGGGCCCTCTAGGAACAATGAGCAGTTCTTC
.,many,TRBV20-1,TRBJ1-4,CSARDPRGTNEKLFF,TGCAGTGCTAGAGATCCCAGGGGAACTAATGAAAAACTGTTTTTT
.,few,TRBV15,TRBJ2-7,CATSRDSRLDEQYF,TGTGCCACCAGCAGAGATTCCCGCTTGGACGAGCAGTACTTC
.,.,TRBV29-1,TRBJ1-4,CSVERRGDEKLFF,TGCAGCGTTGAACGCAGGGGTGATGAAAAACTGTTTTTT
.,.,TRBV6-2/TRBV6-3,TRBJ2-7,CASSYGVTQPSYEQYF,TGTGCCAGCAGTTACGGGGTTACTCAACCGTCCTACGAGCAGTACTTC
TRBD1,many,TRBV12-3/TRBV12-4,TRBJ2-2,CASSSAGTGGVELFF,TGTGCCAGCAGTTCCGCCGGGACAGGGGGAGTCGAGCTGTTTTTT
.,.,TRBV7-6,TRBJ2-1,CASSLKGGNEQFF,TGTGCCAGCAGCTTAAAGGGGGGCAATGAGCAGTTCTTC
.,few,TRBV7-3,TRBJ1-1,CASSLTKNTEAFF,TGTGCCAGCAGCCTTACAAAGAACACTGAAGCTTTCTTT
.,.,TRBV2,TRBJ2-3,CASSEEVTARRTDTQYF,TGTGCCAGCAGTGAAGAAGTGACCGCTAGACGCACAGATACGCAGTATTTT
TRBD1,.,TRBV9,TRBJ1-1,CASSDSTGVTEAFF,TGTGCCAGCAGCGATTCAACAGGGGTGACTGAAGCTTTCTTT
.,many,TRBV20-1,TRBJ2-5,CSANRDDGEPQYF,TGCAGTGCTAACCGGGACGACGGAGAGCCCCAGTACTTC
.,.,TRBV9,TRBJ1-4,CASSFRTNEKLFF,TGTGCCAGCAGCTTCAGGACGAATGAAAAACTGTTTTTT
.,.,TRBV24-1,TRBJ1-1,CATSTQEGTEAFF,TGTGCCACCAGTACGCAGGAGGGCACTGAAGCTTTCTTT
.,.,TRBV7-3,TRBJ1-2,CASSDRQGGYTF,TGCGCCAGCAGTGATCGGCAGGGTGGCTACACCTTC
.,once,TRBV3-1,TRBJ1-1,CASSQAGIEAFF,TGTGCCAGCAGCCAAGCAGGGATTGAAGCTTTCTTT
TRBD1,.,TRBV7-6,TRBJ1-2,CASSSSRTGKYGYTF,TGTGCCAGCAGTTCGTCCAGGACAGGAAAGTATGGCTACACCTTC
TRBD1,.,TRBV7-3,TRBJ1-2,CASSLRQGINYGYTF,TGTGCCAGCAGCTTAAGACAGGGCATAAACTATGGCTACACCTTC
.,.,TRBV6-5,TRBJ1-6,CASSYSGPKGSPLHF,TGTGCCAGCAGTTACTCAGGACCAAAGGGTTCACCCCTCCACTTT
.,few,TRBV5-1,TRBJ1-3,CASRDGDTIYF,TGCGCCAGCAGGGACGGGGACACCATATATTTT
TRBD1,.,TRBV12-5,TRBJ2-2,CATRGSEGTGELFF,TGTGCTACCAGGGGGAGCGAAGGGACCGGGGAGCTGTTTTTT
.,many,TRBV6-1,TRBJ2-6,CASSELGAGANVLTF,TGTGCCAGCAGTGAACTGGGGGCTGGGGCCAACGTCCTGACTTTC
TRBD1,.,TRBV20-1,TRBJ2-7,CSAEAVTGGVAYEQYF,TGCAGTGCTGAAGCTGTCACAGGGGGCGTCGCCTACGAGCAGTACTTC
.,.,TRBV20-1,TRBJ2-5,CSASDGPQETQYF,TGCAGTGCTTCAGACGGGCCTCAAGAGACCCAGTACTTC
TRBD2,many,TRBV7-3,TRBJ2-3,CASSPHPGLAGADTQYF,TGTGCCAGCAGCCCGCACCCAGGACTAGCGGGAGCAGATACGCAGTATTTT